This T cell receptor (beta chain) was obtained from a study of spatial heterogeneity in lung cancer. Study observations and caveats: Expanded intratumoral alpha and beta TCR counts tracked tumor mutation counts.

As for time point: sample taken at primary tumor resection. The donor group consisted of approximately 77 patients who had untreated, early-stage non-small cell lung cancer. TCR cDNA molecules each had a unique molecular identifier. TCRdb called the 5' RACE reads again in MiXCR, with one record for every CDR3 protein. The sample lists 250 to 400 distinct CDR3 sequences, roughly 7.2% occurring once. By share, this clonotype counts as hyperexpanded. Its specificity is not known. In a library made to pick up alpha chains, this beta chain is a stray read with a size that means little. CDR1 is GTSNPN and CDR2 is SVGIG in the germline V gene (reference sequence). The CDR3 loop spans 13 amino acids. With 2 bases clipped from V and 9 bases from J, the junction kept 7 bases outside the gene matches.

This clonotype originated in a female donor with early-stage non-small cell lung cancer. Sequencing was performed on lung tumor tissue, taken at surgery. The genes are TRBV30 and TRBJ2-1; 7 nucleotides align to TRBD2. Here the CDR3 DNA reads TGTGCCTGGAGTTGGCTAGCGGTGGGTGAGCAGTTCTTC. Translation: CAWSWLAVGEQFF.